The 7 T cell receptor beta chains presented below share a single source sample, sequenced in a study of cytomegalovirus exposure and HLA in healthy donors. PCR employed 60 Vbeta and 13 Jbeta primers. TCRdb's copy holds only in-frame clones and misses some; the assay was immunoSEQ multiplex PCR. This sample has some 170,000 clones; around 70% occur once, and the top ten carry 2.9%. The sequenced sample was PBMCs. Receptor source: a male donor in good health and CMV-seronegative.

This clone appeared a few times. V usage is TRBV6-5 and J usage is TRBJ2-5; D is ambiguous. Germline V CDR1 and CDR2: MNHEY, SVGAGI. The CDR3 is made up of 14 amino acids. V was trimmed by 1 base and J by 1 base, leaving 7 bases between them. The CDR3: CASSYYGGQETQYF. The CDR3 coding sequence is TGTGCCAGCAGTTACTACGGTGGCCAAGAGACCCAGTACTTC.

The chain couples TRBV6-1 to TRBJ1-2, with 8 positions matching TRBD1. The germline V gene has CDR1 MNHNS and CDR2 SASEGT. The CDR3 is 13 amino acids. The junction had 5 bases not matched to a gene; V was cut back by 9 bases and J by 2 bases. The DNA for the CDR3 is TGTGCCAGATCGACAGGGGAGAACTATGGCTACACCTTC. This translates into CARSTGENYGYTF.

This chain connects TRBV10-2 to TRBJ1-3; D is possibly TRBD1 (6 bases). Germline CDR1 reads WSHSY; CDR2 reads SAAADI. The germline V and J ends were trimmed by 6 bases and 1 base, with 7 bases remaining between them. CDR3 length: 13 amino acids. CDR3 sequence (DNA): TGCGCCAGCAGCCAGGGGTCTGGAAACACCATATATTTT. Residues: CASSQGSGNTIYF.

The DNA for the CDR3 is TGTGCCAGCAGCTACCTGGGGGGCAGGGGGGTCGAGCAGTACTTC. Amino acid sequence: CASSYLGGRGVEQYF. The chain joins TRBV7-9 to TRBJ2-5; D might be TRBD1 (7 bases). TRBJ2-7 explains the end of the DNA better; the J call may be wrong. Looked up from germline, CDR1 is SEHNR and CDR2 is FQNEAQ (reference sequence). The CDR3 is made up of 15 amino acids.

This rearrangement joins TRBV27 to TRBJ1-1; no definite D call. The CDR3 has 14 amino acids. Per germline, CDR1 MNHEY and CDR2 SMNVEV (reference sequence). V lost 0 bases and J lost 5, with 10 bases in between. CDR3 protein: CASSLSGFQTEAFF. The CDR3 coding sequence is TGTGCCAGCAGTTTATCCGGGTTCCAAACTGAAGCTTTCTTT.

This chain connects TRBV5-1 to TRBJ1-4; D is possibly TRBD1 (6 bases). The CDR3 contains 15 residues. Per germline, CDR1 SGHRS and CDR2 YFSETQ. V shed 5 bases and J shed 0 bases, with 11 bases lying between them. The CDR3 DNA sequence: TGCGCCAGCAGGAGGACAGACGCAACTAATGAAAAACTGTTTTTT. This sequence encodes CASRRTDATNEKLFF.

A single count supports this clone. This chain uses TRBV9 with TRBJ1-4, with 9 bases identical to TRBD1. J was trimmed by 6 bases and V by 4 bases; bases with no gene match: 10. The CDR3 runs to 16 residues. Germline V gene sequence: CDR1 SGDLS, CDR2 YYNGEE. The CDR3 DNA follows: TGTGCCAGCAGCCCGCCGGGACAGGGATCATATGAAAAACTGTTTTTT. Its protein product is CASSPPGQGSYEKLFF.